The 15 T cell receptor beta chains below come from one sample, sequenced in a study of vaccination and CD4 T cells after COVID-19. The treatment denotes: roughly ten-day PBMC culture with coronavirus spike peptide pools or control peptides (ViraFEST assay). Oncomine TCR Beta short-read sequencing was applied to DNA from cultured CD4+ T cells. TCRdb passed the PCR reads through MiXCR, listing each CDR3 protein once. The table includes about 9,700 distinct CDR3 sequences, roughly two thirds detected once. These receptors lack a known antigen. Sequencing used CD4+ T cells from blood, cultured in vitro. These receptors were taken from a human donor who had recovered from COVID-19.

The gene calls are TRBV6-5 and TRBJ1-2; D is possibly TRBD1 (5 bases). The length of the CDR3 is 15 residues. Germline loops: CDR1 MNHEY, CDR2 SVGAGI. Trimming pared 4 bases from V and 4 bases from J, leaving 16 bases between. CDR3 region: CASSFTGPTGYGYTF. CDR3 in DNA: TGTGCCAGCAGTTTCACAGGCCCCACAGGCTATGGCTACACCTTC.

V gene TRBV20-1 combines with J gene TRBJ2-1, with 8 bases identical to TRBD1. This CDR3 spans 14 amino acids. Losses at the gene ends were 6 bases for V and 4 bases for J; bases not matched to a gene: 8. Germline assignment: CDR1 DFQATT and CDR2 SNEGSKA (reference sequence). The CDR3 DNA reads as TGCAGTGCGTCCGGGACAGGAGATTACAATGAGCAGTTCTTC. It codes for CSASGTGDYNEQFF.

Only a few counts were recorded for this clonotype. The chain carries TRBV20-1 and TRBJ1-1, with a possible D match to TRBD1 (5 bases). From germline, CDR1 is DFQATT and CDR2 SNEGSKA (reference sequence). V was shortened by 6 bases and J by 3 bases, with 20 bases between the two germline ends. This CDR3 spans 15 amino acids. DNA for the CDR3: TGCAGTGCGGGCCGGCAGGGTCGGGTTCACACTGAAGCTTTCTTT. Residues: CSAGRQGRVHTEAFF.

The chain joins TRBV18 to TRBJ2-5, with 7 nucleotides matching TRBD1. The germline V gene has CDR1 KGHSH and CDR2 LQKENI. The J segment lost 5 bases and the V segment lost 1 base, leaving 7 bases of the junction unmatched. CDR3 length equals 15 residues. This CDR3 is CASSPQTGKSETQYF. The CDR3 DNA reads as TGTGCCAGCTCACCACAGACAGGGAAGTCGGAGACCCAGTACTTC.

This chain joins TRBV20-1 and TRBJ1-1; possibly TRBD1 for D (6 bases). Germline V gene lookup returns CDR1 DFQATT and CDR2 SNEGSKA (reference sequence). This CDR3 has 13 residues. V gave up 6 bases and J gave up 1 base, with 12 bases separating them. Here the CDR3 reads CSALGHTNTEAFF. The CDR3 DNA sequence: TGCAGTGCCCTGGGACACACGAACACTGAAGCTTTCTTT.

V is TRBV28 and J is TRBJ2-7; D possibly corresponds to TRBD1 (5 bases). CDR1 and CDR2 (germline): MDHEN, SYDVKM. The CDR3 sequence is 14 residues long. Deletions cut 6 bases from V and 4 bases from J, with 16 bases between. This CDR3 is CASSTQGIGYEQYF. CDR3 bases: TGTGCCAGCAGCACTCAGGGAATAGGTTACGAGCAGTACTTC.

The chain combines TRBV7-2 with TRBJ1-1, with a weak D call TRBD1 (5 bases). CDR1 is SGHTA, CDR2 FQGNSA, per germline. The length of the CDR3 is 16 residues. Trimming removed 8 bases at V and 2 bases at J, with 21 bases between. The CDR3 DNA is TGTGCCAGCGGCCAAACCGGGACGGGGGAAAACACTGAAGCTTTCTTT. This translates into CASGQTGTGENTEAFF.

This clonotype has only one observation. The chain combines TRBV28 with TRBJ2-5; D uncertain. Trimming stripped 2 bases from V and 5 bases from J, with 3 bases between. The CDR3 consists of 11 residues. The germline CDR1 and CDR2 sequences are MDHEN and SYDVKM. CDR3 residues: CASSLAETQYF. CDR3 bases: TGTGCCAGCAGTTTAGCGGAGACCCAGTACTTC.

V usage is TRBV15 and J usage is TRBJ1-6; D call uncertain. This CDR3 is 17 amino acids long. In germline, CDR1 is LNHNV, CDR2 YYDKDF (reference sequence). The V and J ends lost 1 base and 7 bases respectively, with 17 bases between them. The DNA of the CDR3 is TGTGCCACCAGCAGAGGCGAAGGTTTGAATGGGAATTCACCCCTCCACTTT. Translated: CATSRGEGLNGNSPLHF. Combining the CDR3 with reference TRBV15 and TRBJ1-6 gives the whole variable domain DAMVIQNPRYQVTQFGKPVTLSCSQTLNHNVMYWYQQKSSQAPKLLFHYYDKDFNNEADTPDNFQSRRPNTSFCFLDIRSPGLGDTAMYLCATSRGEGLNGNSPLHFGNGTRLTVT.

The chain employs TRBV27 and TRBJ2-7; TRBD1 matches at 7 bases. The V segment lost 6 bases and the J segment 3 bases; nucleotides outside the gene matches: 8. CDR1 is MNHEY and CDR2 is SMNVEV in the germline V gene (reference sequence). This CDR3 is built from 14 residues. DNA for the CDR3: TGTGCCAGCAGAAAACAGGGGCCTAACTACGAGCAGTACTTC. Its translation is CASRKQGPNYEQYF.

The CDR3 DNA reads as TGTGCCAGCAGTTTCTCAGGGGCCCTTTGGGAGACCCAGTACTTC. It specifies CASSFSGALWETQYF. V is TRBV27 and J is TRBJ2-5, with D perhaps TRBD1 (6 bases). Trimming left V 3 bases short and J 5 bases short, with 16 bases between. Looked up from germline, CDR1 is MNHEY and CDR2 is SMNVEV (reference sequence). This CDR3 is built from 15 residues.

This chain links TRBV5-4 with TRBJ2-7; D perhaps matches TRBD1 (5 bases). Deletions cut 4 bases from V and 2 bases from J, with 13 bases between. The germline gives CDR1 SGHNT, CDR2 YYREEE (reference sequence). The CDR3 is made up of 14 amino acids. CDR3 DNA: TGTGCCAGCAGCCCCAATGTAGGGGCCTACGAGCAGTACTTC. It is translated as CASSPNVGAYEQYF.

This clonotype showed up just once. The rearrangement joins TRBV27 to TRBJ1-2, with TRBD1 matching 7 bases. The CDR3 spans 14 residues. Germline CDR1 reads MNHEY; CDR2 reads SMNVEV (reference sequence). The ends lost 2 bases at V and 8 bases at J; junction bases unmatched: 8. This chain's CDR3 is CASSLNRQGGGYTF. In DNA, the CDR3 is TGTGCCAGCAGTTTAAATCGACAGGGCGGGGGCTACACCTTC.

Regarding this clonotype: The junction differs from germline at one of its ends, possibly a read error. J is TRBJ2-2 and V is TRBV6-1; the D gene could be TRBD1 or TRBD2 (6 bases each). Germline V gene sequence: CDR1 MNHNS, CDR2 SASEGT. This CDR3 spans 14 amino acids. The CDR3 here is CASSKAQGRRELFF. DNA of the CDR3: TGTGCCAGCAGTAAAGCGCAGGGGAGGAGGGAGCTGTTTTTT.

CDR3 protein: CSAEGPPDSPLHF. The CDR3 coding sequence is TGCAGTGCCGAGGGACCTCCGGATTCACCCCTCCACTTT. The chain couples TRBV20-1 to TRBJ1-6; D might be TRBD1 (5 bases). Germline V lookup: CDR1 DFQATT, CDR2 SNEGSKA (reference sequence). Trimming took 6 bases from V and 8 from J, leaving 14 bases between them. This CDR3 contains 13 residues.